These T cell receptor beta chains were read from a single sample in a study of T cell responses to AZD1222 COVID-19 vaccine. Measured with immunoSEQ multiplex PCR; TCRdb has only the in-frame clones, and not every one. The sample holds some 120,000 clones, around nine tenths seen once. Sequencing used peripheral blood, obtained on day 0 of AZD1222 vaccination. The receptors derive from an adult in good health. Both conserved end residues are part of each CDR3. D genes are given only for firm matches. Only part of the rows carry a size: once, few, many, or a class if the clone is expanded.

v_gene: TRBV27
abundance: .
d_gene: TRBD1
j_gene: TRBJ1-5
CDR3nt: TGTGCCAGCAGCCGGCGACAGGGATACCAGCCCCAGCATTTT
CDR3aa: CASSRRQGYQPQHF

v_gene: TRBV6-4
abundance: .
d_gene: .
j_gene: TRBJ2-3
CDR3nt: TGTGCCAGGAGCCTTCCCAAACTTTACAATAGCACAGATACGCAGTATTTT
CDR3aa: CARSLPKLYNSTDTQYF

v_gene: TRBV19
abundance: .
d_gene: .
j_gene: TRBJ2-1
CDR3nt: TGTGCCAGTAGTATAAGTACCTACAATGAGCAGTTCTTC
CDR3aa: CASSISTYNEQFF

v_gene: TRBV3-1/TRBV3-2
abundance: .
d_gene: TRBD1
j_gene: TRBJ2-5
CDR3nt: TGTGCCAGCAGCCAAGACCCCAGACAGGGTGGTTTTGGGGAGACCCAGTACTTC
CDR3aa: CASSQDPRQGGFGETQYF

v_gene: TRBV7-3
abundance: .
d_gene: .
j_gene: TRBJ2-2
CDR3nt: TGTGCCAGCAGCAAAAAACACGGGCCGAACACCGGGGAGCTGTTTTTT
CDR3aa: CASSKKHGPNTGELFF

v_gene: TRBV24-1
abundance: .
d_gene: TRBD1
j_gene: TRBJ2-1
CDR3nt: TGTGCCACCAGGAAGGGGGCAAATGAGCAGTTCTTC
CDR3aa: CATRKGANEQFF

v_gene: TRBV28
abundance: .
d_gene: .
j_gene: TRBJ1-2
CDR3nt: TGTGCCAGCAGTTTAGGGGATAGGACGGTCGGCTACACCTTC
CDR3aa: CASSLGDRTVGYTF

v_gene: TRBV4-3
abundance: .
d_gene: .
j_gene: TRBJ2-3
CDR3nt: TGCGCCAGCAGCCAAGAGTCGGGGTTCGGCACAGATACGCAGTATTTT
CDR3aa: CASSQESGFGTDTQYF

v_gene: TRBV5-6
abundance: .
d_gene: .
j_gene: TRBJ1-4
CDR3nt: TGTGCCAGCAGCTTGAAAACGGAGCCTAATGAAAAACTGTTTTTT
CDR3aa: CASSLKTEPNEKLFF

v_gene: TRBV10-2
abundance: once
d_gene: .
j_gene: TRBJ2-7
CDR3nt: TGCGCCAGCAGTACCAGGCGGCTAGGGGAGCAGTACTTC
CDR3aa: CASSTRRLGEQYF

v_gene: TRBV5-1
abundance: .
d_gene: .
j_gene: TRBJ2-2
CDR3nt: TGCGCCAGCAGCTTGGGGGCCGCGAACACCGGGGAGCTGTTTTTT
CDR3aa: CASSLGAANTGELFF

v_gene: TRBV24-1
abundance: .
d_gene: TRBD2
j_gene: TRBJ2-1
CDR3nt: TGTGCCACCAGTGATCCGGGAGCGGGAGGTCACAATGAGCAGTTCTTC
CDR3aa: CATSDPGAGGHNEQFF

v_gene: TRBV5-1
abundance: .
d_gene: .
j_gene: TRBJ1-1
CDR3nt: TGCGCCAGCAGCTTGCTTCCGTCGACGTCCACTGAAGCTTTCTTT
CDR3aa: CASSLLPSTSTEAFF

v_gene: TRBV6-2/TRBV6-3
abundance: .
d_gene: .
j_gene: TRBJ1-1
CDR3nt: TGTGCCAGCAGTTACGGGCGCGGGGCAGGGAACACTGAAGCTTTCTTT
CDR3aa: CASSYGRGAGNTEAFF

v_gene: TRBV4-1
abundance: .
d_gene: .
j_gene: TRBJ1-4
CDR3nt: TGCGCCAGCAGCCAAGATCCTAGTAGGGAAAAACTGTTTTTT
CDR3aa: CASSQDPSREKLFF

v_gene: TRBV28
abundance: .
d_gene: .
j_gene: TRBJ1-2
CDR3nt: TGTGCCAGCAGTTTATCAGGCCGCCCGGCCTATGGCTACACCTTC
CDR3aa: CASSLSGRPAYGYTF

v_gene: TRBV7-2
abundance: .
d_gene: .
j_gene: TRBJ1-2
CDR3nt: TGTGCCAGCAGCTTAGGAGTTGCCGGCTACACCTTC
CDR3aa: CASSLGVAGYTF

v_gene: TRBV9
abundance: .
d_gene: .
j_gene: TRBJ2-7
CDR3nt: TGTGCCAGCAGCGTGGGGCAGGACGAGCAGTACTTC
CDR3aa: CASSVGQDEQYF

v_gene: TRBV18
abundance: .
d_gene: .
j_gene: TRBJ1-2
CDR3nt: TGTGCCAGCTCACACAGGGAGCATTTTGGCTACACCTTC
CDR3aa: CASSHREHFGYTF

v_gene: TRBV5-1
abundance: .
d_gene: .
j_gene: TRBJ2-2
CDR3nt: TGCGCCAGCAGGCAGGGTGTGCCGAACACCGGGGAGCTGTTTTTT
CDR3aa: CASRQGVPNTGELFF

v_gene: TRBV28
abundance: .
d_gene: TRBD2
j_gene: TRBJ2-1
CDR3nt: TGTGCCAGCAGTTCTAGCGGGAGTGGGTCCGATGAGCAGTTCTTC
CDR3aa: CASSSSGSGSDEQFF

v_gene: TRBV6-2/TRBV6-3
abundance: few
d_gene: .
j_gene: TRBJ1-5
CDR3nt: TGTGCCAGCAGTTACTCGTCTTACAGGGACCCCAATCAGCCCCAGCATTTT
CDR3aa: CASSYSSYRDPNQPQHF

v_gene: TRBV2
abundance: once
d_gene: .
j_gene: TRBJ2-5
CDR3nt: TGTGCCAGCAGTGAAGGGGGGCGCCCCGGGGCGGGGGAGACCCAGTACTTC
CDR3aa: CASSEGGRPGAGETQYF

v_gene: TRBV5-4
abundance: .
d_gene: .
j_gene: TRBJ2-6
CDR3nt: TGTGCCAGCAGCTTGGGGTCTACTGGGGCCAACGTCCTGACTTTC
CDR3aa: CASSLGSTGANVLTF

v_gene: TRBV28
abundance: .
d_gene: .
j_gene: TRBJ1-3
CDR3nt: TGTGCCAGCGGAGAAAACTCTGGAAACACCATATATTTT
CDR3aa: CASGENSGNTIYF

v_gene: TRBV27
abundance: .
d_gene: .
j_gene: TRBJ2-7
CDR3nt: TGTGCCAGCCGAGCGTGGAACTACGAGCAGTACTTC
CDR3aa: CASRAWNYEQYF

v_gene: TRBV3-1/TRBV3-2
abundance: .
d_gene: .
j_gene: TRBJ1-2
CDR3nt: TGTGCCAGCAGCCAAACAGGGTATGGCTACACCTTC
CDR3aa: CASSQTGYGYTF

v_gene: TRBV11-3
abundance: .
d_gene: TRBD2
j_gene: TRBJ2-3
CDR3nt: TGTGCCAGCAGCTTAACAACTAGCGGAGATACGCAGTATTTT
CDR3aa: CASSLTTSGDTQYF

v_gene: TRBV19
abundance: .
d_gene: .
j_gene: TRBJ2-5
CDR3nt: TGTGCCAGTAGTATAACGGGGACGGCCCAAGAGACCCAGTACTTC
CDR3aa: CASSITGTAQETQYF

v_gene: TRBV28
abundance: .
d_gene: TRBD1
j_gene: TRBJ2-5
CDR3nt: TGTGCCAGCAGTGCCCCGGGACAGGGACTACAAGAGACCCAGTACTTC
CDR3aa: CASSAPGQGLQETQYF

v_gene: TRBV5-6
abundance: .
d_gene: TRBD1
j_gene: TRBJ2-3
CDR3nt: TGTGCCAGCTCCCGGACAGGGGAGTGGGGCACAGATACGCAGTATTTT
CDR3aa: CASSRTGEWGTDTQYF

v_gene: TRBV19
abundance: .
d_gene: .
j_gene: TRBJ1-2
CDR3nt: TGTGCCAGTAGTGCCCCCGGGACATATGGCTACACCTTC
CDR3aa: CASSAPGTYGYTF

v_gene: TRBV7-9
abundance: few
d_gene: .
j_gene: TRBJ1-2
CDR3nt: TGTGCCAGCAGCTTAGAGGGGGGCGGCTACACCTTC
CDR3aa: CASSLEGGGYTF

v_gene: TRBV6-1
abundance: .
d_gene: .
j_gene: TRBJ1-5
CDR3nt: TGTGCCAGCAGTGACGGGACTTTTGGGTTCAATCAGCCCCAGCATTTT
CDR3aa: CASSDGTFGFNQPQHF

v_gene: TRBV6-5
abundance: .
d_gene: TRBD1
j_gene: TRBJ2-2
CDR3nt: TGTGCCAGCAGACTACAGGGGAGCACCGGGGAGCTGTTTTTT
CDR3aa: CASRLQGSTGELFF

v_gene: TRBV5-1
abundance: few
d_gene: TRBD1
j_gene: TRBJ2-2
CDR3nt: TGCGCCAGCAGCTTAGGTGGACAGGGGGCATTTACCACCGGGGAGCTGTTTTTT
CDR3aa: CASSLGGQGAFTTGELFF

v_gene: TRBV11-3
abundance: .
d_gene: .
j_gene: TRBJ1-5
CDR3nt: TGTGCCAGCCCCATGGGAGGCCCTTATAGCAATCAGCCCCAGCATTTT
CDR3aa: CASPMGGPYSNQPQHF

v_gene: TRBV28
abundance: .
d_gene: .
j_gene: TRBJ2-7
CDR3nt: TGTGCCAGCAGCCCTGGACAGAGCCCTTACGAGCAGTACTTC
CDR3aa: CASSPGQSPYEQYF

v_gene: TRBV4-1
abundance: .
d_gene: TRBD1
j_gene: TRBJ2-7
CDR3nt: TGCGCCAGCAGCCCCGGGACAGGGGAGGTGGAGCAGTACTTC
CDR3aa: CASSPGTGEVEQYF

v_gene: TRBV28
abundance: .
d_gene: TRBD1
j_gene: TRBJ1-1
CDR3nt: TGTGCCAGCAGTTTAGTACAGGGGGAAGCTTTCTTT
CDR3aa: CASSLVQGEAFF

v_gene: TRBV10-3
abundance: .
d_gene: .
j_gene: TRBJ2-2
CDR3nt: TGTGCCATCAGTGGGAGTAAACAGTTGGCCGGGGAGCTGTTTTTT
CDR3aa: CAISGSKQLAGELFF

v_gene: TRBV7-9
abundance: .
d_gene: TRBD1
j_gene: TRBJ2-7
CDR3nt: TGTGCCAGCAGCTTAGACGGGACAGGGGGTCGGGACGAGCAGTACTTC
CDR3aa: CASSLDGTGGRDEQYF